These 9 T cell receptor beta chains share one sample of origin, sequenced in a study of T cell repertoires in cytomegalovirus infection. TCRdb reanalysed the reads using MiXCR and keeps one entry per CDR3 protein. The data contain approximately 170,000 distinct CDR3 sequences, over 15% of them singletons. Sequencing was performed on CD8+ T cells from PBMCs. These receptors came from a human donor in good health (CMV status not recorded). Some clones in this sample may be carry-over from other donors' samples.

V is TRBV29-1 and J is TRBJ1-3; a weak D match, TRBD1 (6 bases). The CDR3 loop spans 16 amino acids. V was pared by 4 bases and J by 0 bases, with 16 bases between. Germline V gene lookup returns CDR1 SQVTM and CDR2 ANQGSEA. DNA of the CDR3: TGCAGCGTTGGAGGGTATGACAGGAGCTCTGGAAACACCATATATTTT. This codes for CSVGGYDRSSGNTIYF.

This clonotype was counted only a few times. This chain uses TRBV28 with TRBJ1-1; no reliable D call. Per germline, CDR1 MDHEN and CDR2 SYDVKM. V was pared by 4 bases and J by 4 bases, with 10 bases between. The CDR3 length is 13 residues. The CDR3, as DNA: TGTGCCAGCAGTTACCCCTCGGGCACTGAAGCTTTCTTT. Its protein is CASSYPSGTEAFF.

This clonotype has just a few counts. V usage is TRBV29-1 and J usage is TRBJ1-1; D might be TRBD1 (6 bases). The V end lost 7 bases, the J end lost 4 bases, and 22 bases lay between the germline ends. The germline CDR1 and CDR2 sequences are SQVTM and ANQGSEA. This CDR3 is 15 amino acids long. DNA of the CDR3: TGCAGCGGGTACGGGGTGCCCAGGGGAGGCACTGAAGCTTTCTTT. This gives the protein CSGYGVPRGGTEAFF.

This clonotype was found many times. The rearrangement uses TRBV7-2 and TRBJ1-2, with D maybe TRBD1 (5 bases). Germline V lookup: CDR1 SGHTA, CDR2 FQGNSA. V was clipped by 5 bases and J by 9 bases, with 19 bases between them. This CDR3 is 14 amino acids long. CDR3 sequence reads: CASSLDPVGARYTF. CDR3 nucleotide sequence: TGTGCCAGCAGCCTCGACCCCGTAGGGGCGCGCTACACCTTC.

There are a few counts of this clonotype. The chain employs TRBV7-2 and TRBJ2-1; the match to TRBD1 covers 10 bases. V lost 2 bases and J lost 5; bases outside the gene matches: 3. The CDR3 consists of 15 residues. Germline values: CDR1 SGHTA, CDR2 FQGNSA. In DNA, the CDR3 is TGTGCCAGCAGCTTATCAGGACAGGGGGACAATGAGCAGTTCTTC. Encoded protein: CASSLSGQGDNEQFF.

The chain carries TRBV7-9 and TRBJ2-1, with 14 positions matching TRBD2. Germline V gene lookup returns CDR1 SEHNR and CDR2 FQNEAQ (reference sequence). This CDR3 region has 16 residues. J was trimmed by 9 bases and V by 5 bases; bases with no gene match: 9. CDR3 in DNA: TGTGCCAGCAGCCGCGTCGGACTAGCGGGGGGAGCTGAGCAGTTCTTC. It codes for CASSRVGLAGGAEQFF.

This clonotype was found a few times. This chain uses TRBV7-2 with TRBJ2-4; 13 positions match TRBD2. The CDR3 is 19 residues long. The trim removed 3 bases at V and 2 bases at J, leaving 10 bases unmatched. Per the germline V gene, CDR1 is SGHTA and CDR2 is FQGNSA. DNA of the CDR3: TGTGCCAGCAGCTTTTCCCACCCGACTAGCGGGGGGACCAAAAACATTCAGTACTTC. Protein: CASSFSHPTSGGTKNIQYF.

The chain couples TRBV7-2 to TRBJ2-2; D is unclear. Germline CDR1 SGHTA, CDR2 FQGNSA. Trimming cost V 5 bases and J 4 bases, with 14 bases left between them. This CDR3 has 15 amino acids. Here the CDR3 reads CASSPSEQLTGELFF. CDR3 nucleotide sequence: TGTGCCAGCAGCCCATCTGAGCAGCTCACCGGGGAGCTGTTTTTT.

The chain employs TRBV23-1 and TRBJ2-1, with D tentatively TRBD2 (7 bases). TRBV23-1 falls under the ORF class, with uncertain function. The V end lost 8 bases, the J end lost 10 bases, and 18 bases lay between the germline ends. The length of the CDR3 is 13 residues. The CDR3: CASLGGTSSEQFF. CDR3 coding DNA: TGCGCCAGCCTGGGGGGGACAAGCTCCGAGCAGTTCTTC.